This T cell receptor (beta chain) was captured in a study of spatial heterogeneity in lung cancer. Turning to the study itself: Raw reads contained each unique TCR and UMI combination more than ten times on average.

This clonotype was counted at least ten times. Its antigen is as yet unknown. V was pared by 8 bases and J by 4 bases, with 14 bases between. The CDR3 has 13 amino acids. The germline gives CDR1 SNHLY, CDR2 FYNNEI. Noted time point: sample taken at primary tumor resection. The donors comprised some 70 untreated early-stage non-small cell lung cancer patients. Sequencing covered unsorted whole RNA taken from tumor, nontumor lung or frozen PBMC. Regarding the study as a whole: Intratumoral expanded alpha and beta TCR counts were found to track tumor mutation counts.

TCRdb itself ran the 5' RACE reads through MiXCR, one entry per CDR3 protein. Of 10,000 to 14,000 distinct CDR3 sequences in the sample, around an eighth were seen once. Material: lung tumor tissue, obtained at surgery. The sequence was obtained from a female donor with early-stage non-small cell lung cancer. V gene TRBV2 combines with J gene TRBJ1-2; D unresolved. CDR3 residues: CASLFGESYGYTF. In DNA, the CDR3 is TGTGCCAGCCTGTTCGGGGAGAGCTATGGCTACACCTTC.